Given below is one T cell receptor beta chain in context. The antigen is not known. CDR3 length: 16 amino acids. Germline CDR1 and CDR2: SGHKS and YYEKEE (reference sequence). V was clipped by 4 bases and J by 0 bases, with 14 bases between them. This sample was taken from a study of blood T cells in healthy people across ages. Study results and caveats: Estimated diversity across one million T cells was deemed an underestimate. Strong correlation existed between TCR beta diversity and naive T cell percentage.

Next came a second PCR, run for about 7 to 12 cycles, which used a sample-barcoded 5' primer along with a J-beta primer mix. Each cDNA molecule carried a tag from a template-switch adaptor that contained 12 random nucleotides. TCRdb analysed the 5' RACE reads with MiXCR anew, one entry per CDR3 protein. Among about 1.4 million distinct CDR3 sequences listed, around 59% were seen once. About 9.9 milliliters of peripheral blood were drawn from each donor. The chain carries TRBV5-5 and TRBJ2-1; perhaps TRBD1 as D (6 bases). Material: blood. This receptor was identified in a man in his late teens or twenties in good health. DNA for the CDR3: TGTGCCAGCAGCCAAGACAGGCCCCGCTCCTACAATGAGCAGTTCTTC. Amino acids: CASSQDRPRSYNEQFF.